A selection of T cell receptor beta chains follows, all from one sample in a study of cytomegalovirus exposure and HLA in healthy donors. Method: immunoSEQ multiplex PCR; TCRdb's copy keeps in-frame clones and lacks some. The table records fewer than 200,000 clones, around three quarters of them present only once. The specimen was PBMCs. The receptors come from a man between 40 and 49 years old in good health and CMV-seronegative. The CDR3 runs from the conserved cysteine through the conserved F or W. The D gene is left open where the match is weak. Clone sizes are given selectively: once, few, many, or a class where the clone is expanded.

CDR3aa,CDR3nt,v_gene,j_gene,abundance,len,d_gene
CASSSTRANEQFF,TGTGCCAGCAGCTCCACTAGGGCCAATGAGCAGTTCTTC,TRBV7-9,TRBJ2-1,-,13,-
CASSGSGGGRNQPQHF,TGTGCCAGCAGTGGATCCGGGGGGGGCCGCAATCAGCCCCAGCATTTT,TRBV6-4,TRBJ1-5,-,16,-
CASKEAGGLLEQFF,TGTGCCAGTAAGGAAGCGGGGGGGCTACTTGAGCAGTTCTTC,TRBV19,TRBJ2-1,-,14,TRBD2
CASSQDHGGVADTQYF,TGCGCCAGCAGCCAAGACCATGGCGGGGTCGCAGATACGCAGTATTTT,TRBV4-3,TRBJ2-3,-,16,-
CASQPAGDSNQPQHF,TGTGCCAGTCAACCGGCGGGGGACAGCAATCAGCCCCAGCATTTT,TRBV27,TRBJ1-5,-,15,-
CAISESAGDYGYTF,TGTGCCATCAGTGAGTCGGCAGGGGACTATGGCTACACCTTC,TRBV10-3,TRBJ1-2,few,14,-
CASSLTGGAYNEQFF,TGTGCCAGTAGCCTGACAGGGGGCGCCTACAATGAGCAGTTCTTC,TRBV19,TRBJ2-1,-,15,TRBD1
CASSYGQAVTF,TGTGCCAGCAGTTACGGACAGGCGGTCACCTTC,TRBV6-5,TRBJ1-2,-,11,TRBD1
CASSAGQLETQYF,TGTGCCAGCAGCGCAGGACAGCTGGAGACCCAGTACTTC,TRBV11-2,TRBJ2-5,-,13,-
CASSLGTGGPYEQYF,TGCGCCAGCAGCTTGGGGACAGGGGGCCCTTACGAGCAGTACTTC,TRBV5-1,TRBJ2-7,-,15,TRBD1
CSEVGLLNTEAFF,TGCAGCGAGGTGGGCCTATTGAACACTGAAGCTTTCTTT,TRBV29-1,TRBJ1-1,-,13,-
CASSLARGDNQPQHF,TGTGCCAGCAGCTTAGCACGGGGGGACAATCAGCCCCAGCATTTT,TRBV7-2,TRBJ1-5,-,15,-
CASSTGLAGAEDTQYF,TGTGCCAGCAGCACCGGACTAGCGGGAGCAGAGGATACGCAGTATTTT,TRBV11-3,TRBJ2-3,-,16,TRBD2
CASTGDRGTEAFF,TGCGCCAGCACGGGGGACAGGGGAACTGAAGCTTTCTTT,TRBV10-1,TRBJ1-1,-,13,TRBD1
CASSLGPGWYGYTF,TGTGCCAGCAGCTTAGGCCCGGGGTGGTATGGCTACACCTTC,TRBV13,TRBJ1-2,-,14,-
CASSLGTSGGQETQYF,TGTGCCAGCAGCTTGGGGACTAGCGGGGGGCAAGAGACCCAGTACTTC,TRBV7-2,TRBJ2-5,once,16,TRBD2
CASSDPGLESPFF,TGTGCCAGCAGTGACCCCGGTCTGGAGTCTCCGTTTTTT,TRBV6-1,TRBJ1-4,-,13,-
CASSLAALNTEAFF,TGTGCCAGCAGCTTAGCGGCCCTGAACACTGAAGCTTTCTTT,TRBV7-2,TRBJ1-1,-,14,-
CASNPGNDDTQYF,TGTGCCAGCAATCCGGGGAATGATGATACGCAGTATTTT,TRBV27,TRBJ2-3,-,13,-
CASAQTVLTYEQYF,TGTGCCAGCGCGCAAACGGTCCTAACCTACGAGCAGTACTTC,TRBV9,TRBJ2-7,-,14,-
CASFYGDMNTEAFF,TGTGCCAGCTTTTACGGGGACATGAACACTGAAGCTTTCTTT,TRBV13,TRBJ1-1,-,14,-
CASSAEGPSVSYEQYF,TGTGCCAGCAGCGCCGAGGGCCCAAGCGTTTCCTACGAGCAGTACTTC,TRBV7-9,TRBJ2-7,-,16,-
CASSFGLYNTGELFF,TGTGCCAGCAGCTTTGGGCTTTATAACACCGGGGAGCTGTTTTTT,TRBV5-8,TRBJ2-2,-,15,-
CASSERSGYQEAQYF,TGTGCCAGCAGTGAGAGAAGCGGGTACCAAGAGGCCCAGTACTTC,TRBV2,TRBJ2-5,once,15,-
CASSTTDVSGANVLTF,TGTGCCAGCAGCACGACAGATGTCTCTGGGGCCAACGTCCTGACTTTC,TRBV5-6,TRBJ2-6,few,16,-
CASSLGTGFESPLHF,TGCGCCAGCAGCTTGGGGACAGGGTTTGAATCACCCCTCCACTTT,TRBV5-1,TRBJ1-6,-,15,TRBD1
CASSLSRPMNTEAFF,TGCGCCAGCAGCTTGTCGCGCCCTATGAACACTGAAGCTTTCTTT,TRBV5-1,TRBJ1-1,-,15,-
CASSQTQGRQPQHF,TGCGCCAGCAGCCAAACTCAGGGAAGGCAGCCCCAGCATTTT,TRBV4-3,TRBJ1-5,few,14,-
CASSLTGSREQYF,TGTGCCAGCAGCTTGACAGGGTCCCGGGAGCAGTACTTC,TRBV5-6,TRBJ2-7,-,13,-